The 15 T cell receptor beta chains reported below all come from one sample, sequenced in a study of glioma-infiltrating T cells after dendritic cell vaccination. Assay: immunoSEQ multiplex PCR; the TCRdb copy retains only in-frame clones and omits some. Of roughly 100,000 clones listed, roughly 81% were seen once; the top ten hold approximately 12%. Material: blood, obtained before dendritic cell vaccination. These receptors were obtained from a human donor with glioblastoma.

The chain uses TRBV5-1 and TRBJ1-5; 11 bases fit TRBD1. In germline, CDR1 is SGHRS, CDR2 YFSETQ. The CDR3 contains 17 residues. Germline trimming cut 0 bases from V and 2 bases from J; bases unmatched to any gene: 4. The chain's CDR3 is CASSLGDRGFGNQPQHF. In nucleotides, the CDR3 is TGCGCCAGCAGCTTGGGGGACAGGGGGTTCGGCAATCAGCCCCAGCATTTT.

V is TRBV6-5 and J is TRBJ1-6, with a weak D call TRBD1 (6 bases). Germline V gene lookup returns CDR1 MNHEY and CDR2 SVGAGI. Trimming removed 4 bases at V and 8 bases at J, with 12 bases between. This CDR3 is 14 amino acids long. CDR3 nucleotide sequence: TGTGCCAGCAGTTTTACAGGGAACGATTCACCCCTCCACTTT. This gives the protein CASSFTGNDSPLHF.

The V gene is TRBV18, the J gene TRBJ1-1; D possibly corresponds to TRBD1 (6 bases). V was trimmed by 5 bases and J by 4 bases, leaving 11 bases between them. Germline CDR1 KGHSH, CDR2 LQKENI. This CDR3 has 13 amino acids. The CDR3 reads CASSSNRATEAFF. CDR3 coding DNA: TGTGCCAGCTCATCAAACAGGGCCACTGAAGCTTTCTTT.

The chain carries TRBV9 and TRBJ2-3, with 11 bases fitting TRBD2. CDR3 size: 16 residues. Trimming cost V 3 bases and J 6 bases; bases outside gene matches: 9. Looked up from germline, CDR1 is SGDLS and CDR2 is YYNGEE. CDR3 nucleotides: TGTGCCAGCAGCGCCATAGCGGGGGGGCCAGTGGATACGCAGTATTTT. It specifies CASSAIAGGPVDTQYF.

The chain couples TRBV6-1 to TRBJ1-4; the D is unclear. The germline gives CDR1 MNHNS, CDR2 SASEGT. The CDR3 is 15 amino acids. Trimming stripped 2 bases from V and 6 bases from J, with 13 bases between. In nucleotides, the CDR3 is TGTGCCAGCAGTGAATCGGGGTTTAGTGATGAAAAACTGTTTTTT. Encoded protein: CASSESGFSDEKLFF.

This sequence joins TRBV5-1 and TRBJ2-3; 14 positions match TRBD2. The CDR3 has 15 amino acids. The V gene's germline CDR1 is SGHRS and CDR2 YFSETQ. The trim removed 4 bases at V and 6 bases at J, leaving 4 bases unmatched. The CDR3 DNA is TGCGCCAGCAGCCCGGGACTAGCGGGGGATGATACGCAGTATTTT. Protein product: CASSPGLAGDDTQYF. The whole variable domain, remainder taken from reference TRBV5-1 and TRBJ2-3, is KAGVTQTPRYLIKTRGQQVTLSCSPISGHRSVSWYQQTPGQGLQFLFEYFSETQRNKGNFPGRFSGRQFSNSRSEMNVSTLELGDSALYLCASSPGLAGDDTQYFGPGTRLTVL.

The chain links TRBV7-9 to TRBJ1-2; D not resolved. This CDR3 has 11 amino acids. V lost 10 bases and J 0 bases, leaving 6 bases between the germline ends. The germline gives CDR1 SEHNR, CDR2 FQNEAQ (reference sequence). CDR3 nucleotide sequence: TGTGCCACTACCCCTAACTATGGCTACACCTTC. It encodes CATTPNYGYTF.

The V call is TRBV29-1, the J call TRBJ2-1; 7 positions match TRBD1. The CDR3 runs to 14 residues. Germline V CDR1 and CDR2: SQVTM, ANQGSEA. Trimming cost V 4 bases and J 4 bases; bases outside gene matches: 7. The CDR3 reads CSVGRTGYYNEQFF. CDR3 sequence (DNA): TGCAGCGTTGGTAGGACAGGTTATTACAATGAGCAGTTCTTC.

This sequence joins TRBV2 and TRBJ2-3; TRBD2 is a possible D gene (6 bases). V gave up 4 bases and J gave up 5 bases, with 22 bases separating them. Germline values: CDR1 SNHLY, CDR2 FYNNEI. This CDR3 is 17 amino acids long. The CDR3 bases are TGTGCCAGCAGTGGGGGCTACCGGGAGAATACTTTAGATACGCAGTATTTT. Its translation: CASSGGYRENTLDTQYF.

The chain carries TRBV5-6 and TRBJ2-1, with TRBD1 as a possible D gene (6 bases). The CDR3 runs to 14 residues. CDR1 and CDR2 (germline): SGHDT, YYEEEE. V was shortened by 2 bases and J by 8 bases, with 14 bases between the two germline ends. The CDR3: CASSLQGVYDEQFF. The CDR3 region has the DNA TGTGCCAGCAGCTTACAGGGTGTTTACGATGAGCAGTTCTTC.

CDR3 sequence (DNA): TGTGCCAGCAGCCCTGCGGCTCAAGAGACCCAGTACTTC. Protein product: CASSPAAQETQYF. The V call is TRBV6-4, the J call TRBJ2-5; D remains unclear. There are 13 residues in the CDR3. CDR1 and CDR2 (germline): MRHNA, SNTAGT. V lost 6 bases and J lost 2, with 10 bases in between.

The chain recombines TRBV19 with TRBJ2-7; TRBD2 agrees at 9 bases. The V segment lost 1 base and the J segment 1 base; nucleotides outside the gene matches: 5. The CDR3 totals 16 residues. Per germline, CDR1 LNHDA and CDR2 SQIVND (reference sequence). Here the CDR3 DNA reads TGTGCCAGTAGTATAGTAGCGGGGGAAGGGTCCTACGAGCAGTACTTC. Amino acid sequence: CASSIVAGEGSYEQYF.

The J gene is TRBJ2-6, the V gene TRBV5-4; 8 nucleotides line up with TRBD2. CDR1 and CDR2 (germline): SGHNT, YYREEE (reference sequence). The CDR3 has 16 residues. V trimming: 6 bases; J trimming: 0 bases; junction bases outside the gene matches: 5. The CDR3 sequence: CASNREGVSGANVLTF. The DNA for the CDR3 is TGTGCCAGCAACCGGGAGGGAGTCTCTGGGGCCAACGTCCTGACTTTC.

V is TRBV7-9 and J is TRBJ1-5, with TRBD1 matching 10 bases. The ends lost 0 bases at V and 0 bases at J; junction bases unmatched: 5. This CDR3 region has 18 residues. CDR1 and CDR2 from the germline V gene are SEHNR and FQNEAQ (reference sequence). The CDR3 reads CASSLADRGGHSNQPQHF. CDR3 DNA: TGTGCCAGCAGCTTAGCGGACAGGGGGGGTCATAGCAATCAGCCCCAGCATTTT.

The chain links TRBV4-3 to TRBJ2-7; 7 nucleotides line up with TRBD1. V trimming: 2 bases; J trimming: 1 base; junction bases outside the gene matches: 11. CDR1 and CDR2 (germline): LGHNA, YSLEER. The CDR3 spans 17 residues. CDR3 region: CASSQSSIGTVSYEQYF. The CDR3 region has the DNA TGCGCCAGCAGCCAATCTTCCATAGGGACAGTGTCCTACGAGCAGTACTTC.